This record concerns one T cell receptor (beta chain) sequence. What it binds is unknown. TCRdb's table, derived via immunoSEQ multiplex PCR, lists solely in-frame clones and lacks some. The sample lists 110,000 or so clones; approximately 90% were seen once. The length of the CDR3 is 11 residues. With 4 bases removed from V and 6 bases from J, the gap between germline ends came to 9 bases. Germline-derived CDR1 and CDR2 are SQVTM and ANQGSEA. These data originate in a study of T cell responses to AZD1222 COVID-19 vaccine. Study findings and constraints: Rises in breadth and depth of Spike-specific TCRs came after two AZD1222 doses. Only six people who got AZD1222 tested seropositive at baseline. Clonal diversity was possibly underestimated, and white British individuals and females predominated among donors. Spike was spanned by vaccine-associated CD4 TCRs, which were dominant at 160-218 and 743-854.

This chain connects TRBV29-1 to TRBJ1-2, with D possibly TRBD1 on 6 matching bases. The sequence was obtained from an adult who received the AZD1222 COVID-19 vaccine. The sequencing used peripheral blood, collected 28 days after the second AZD1222 dose. CDR3 in DNA: TGCAGCGTTGGGGCAGGGGATGGCTACACCTTC. This gives the protein CSVGAGDGYTF.